Shown below are 25 T cell receptor beta chains from a single sample sequenced in a study of technical replicates of blood from several donors. The protocol was immunoSEQ multiplex PCR, while the TCRdb copy is restricted to in-frame clones and leaves out a portion. This table holds fewer than 90,000 clones, about 90% found once. The sequencing sample was made of T cells isolated from PBMCs. These receptors came from a human donor in good health.

The rearrangement links TRBV4-1 to TRBJ2-1, with TRBD2 matching over 11 bases. This CDR3 region has 15 residues. Germline V CDR1 and CDR2: MGHRA, YSYEKL. The V and J ends lost 5 bases and 6 bases, in that order; junction bases with no gene match: 6. The CDR3 spells CASSDTSGSINEQFF. The CDR3 region has the DNA TGCGCCAGCAGCGATACTAGCGGGAGTATCAATGAGCAGTTCTTC.

The chain couples TRBV4-3 to TRBJ2-7, with D possibly being TRBD2 (5 bases). Deletions cut 3 bases from V and 5 bases from J, with 17 bases between. There are 15 residues in the CDR3. Germline loops: CDR1 LGHNA, CDR2 YSLEER. CDR3 sequence reads: CASSQGSTRVDEQYF. The CDR3 DNA reads TGCGCCAGCAGCCAGGGATCAACTAGGGTCGACGAGCAGTACTTC.

This rearrangement joins TRBV9 to TRBJ2-1, with 15 bases matching TRBD2. From germline, CDR1 is SGDLS and CDR2 YYNGEE. The V segment lost 3 bases and the J segment 7 bases; nucleotides outside the gene matches: 5. This CDR3 comprises 16 residues. CDR3 in DNA: TGTGCCAGCAGCGAGGGGACTAGCGGGAGGAGGAATGAGCAGTTCTTC. This codes for CASSEGTSGRRNEQFF. The full variable domain, completed using reference TRBV9 and TRBJ2-1, is DSGVTQTPKHLITATGQRVTLRCSPRSGDLSVYWYQQSLDQGLQFLIQYYNGEERAKGNILERFSAQQFPDLHSELNLSSLELGDSALYFCASSEGTSGRRNEQFFGPGTRLTVL.

This chain connects TRBV9 to TRBJ2-1, with TRBD2 identical over 9 bases. This CDR3 spans 15 amino acids. The V gene's germline CDR1 is SGDLS and CDR2 YYNGEE. Trimming at V came to 2 bases and at J to 4 bases, leaving 4 bases not matched to a gene. The chain's CDR3 is CASSVGSGGYNEQFF. The CDR3 bases are TGTGCCAGCAGCGTGGGTAGCGGGGGATACAATGAGCAGTTCTTC.

The chain recombines TRBV10-3 with TRBJ2-1, with a possible D match to TRBD2 (5 bases). The germline V gene has CDR1 ENHRY and CDR2 SYGVKD. CDR3 length equals 18 residues. V was clipped by 0 bases and J by 4 bases, with 19 bases between them. The CDR3 DNA is TGTGCCATCAGTGAGTCGAGTGTCGGGCGGGTCCTTTACAATGAGCAGTTCTTC. Its protein product is CAISESSVGRVLYNEQFF.

The V call is TRBV7-3, the J call TRBJ2-2, with 10 bases fitting TRBD2. Germline values: CDR1 SGHTA, CDR2 FQGTGA. The CDR3 extends over 16 amino acids. V shed 5 bases, J shed 4 bases, and the junction held 7 bases outside the gene matches. The CDR3 is CASSVSGRIGTGELFF. The CDR3 DNA sequence: TGTGCCAGCAGCGTTAGCGGGAGGATCGGCACCGGGGAGCTGTTTTTT.

The chain links TRBV30 to TRBJ2-7, with D possibly being TRBD1 (7 bases). Germline V lookup: CDR1 GTSNPN, CDR2 SVGIG (reference sequence). Between the trimmed V and J ends, which lost 2 bases and 6 bases, there was a span of 20 bases. The CDR3 loop spans 15 amino acids. The CDR3 DNA reads as TGTGCCTGGAGTCAGAGAGTTTACAGGGGAGGCGAGCAGTACTTC. Protein: CAWSQRVYRGGEQYF.

The chain has TRBV6-4 and TRBJ1-1; 7 bases agree with TRBD1. Germline V gene sequence: CDR1 MRHNA, CDR2 SNTAGT. The trim removed 6 bases at V and 3 bases at J, leaving 4 bases unmatched. CDR3 length: 13 residues. For the CDR3, the DNA is TGTGCCAGCAGCTTTGACAGGGACACTGAAGCTTTCTTT. Its translation is CASSFDRDTEAFF.

The chain joins TRBV25-1 to TRBJ1-4; possible D gene TRBD1, 6 bases. Trimming pared 9 bases from V and 8 bases from J, leaving 22 bases between. The CDR3 sequence is 15 residues long. Germline CDR1 MGHDK, CDR2 SYGVNS. CDR3 bases: TGTGCCAGGCTTCTGTGGGGGCTTATGTGGGAAAAACTGTTTTTT. Its translation: CARLLWGLMWEKLFF.

This clone occurred once. This chain links TRBV29-1 with TRBJ2-7, with D tentatively TRBD2 (5 bases). V was clipped by 4 bases and J by 0 bases, with 16 bases between them. CDR3 length: 15 amino acids. The germline V gene has CDR1 SQVTM and CDR2 ANQGSEA. In DNA form, the CDR3 reads TGCAGCGTTGGTTCAGGACTCCCGAGCTCCTACGAGCAGTACTTC. This encodes CSVGSGLPSSYEQYF.

The chain joins TRBV19 to TRBJ2-7, with 8 bases aligning to TRBD1. CDR3 length: 13 amino acids. Trimming removed 5 bases from V and 3 bases from J; junction bases left unmatched: 3. CDR1 is LNHDA, CDR2 SQIVND, per germline (reference sequence). DNA for the CDR3: TGTGCCAGTAGTGAAGACAGGGGCTACGAGCAGTACTTC. It encodes CASSEDRGYEQYF.

The V call is TRBV18, the J call TRBJ2-3; 10 nucleotides line up with TRBD2. CDR3 length: 17 residues. V was pared by 3 bases and J by 3 bases, with 9 bases of the junction left unmatched. Germline CDR1 is KGHSH and CDR2 is LQKENI. The CDR3: CASSPNLAGEGTDTQYF. CDR3 nucleotide sequence: TGTGCCAGCTCACCCAACCTAGCGGGAGAGGGAACAGATACGCAGTATTTT.

This chain uses TRBV11-2 with TRBJ2-1; the match to TRBD2 covers 10 bases. Germline CDR1 reads SGHAT; CDR2 reads FQNNGV. V lost 1 base, J lost 6 bases, and 6 bases stayed unmatched. The CDR3 totals 16 residues. Here the CDR3 DNA reads TGTGCCAGCAGCTTAGGCGCTAGCGGGAGTGGCAATGAGCAGTTCTTC. Translating it yields CASSLGASGSGNEQFF.

V and J are TRBV21-1 and TRBJ1-2. TRBV21-1 is a known pseudogene. The CDR3 consists of 13 residues. CDR3 sequence: CASSNSPETGYTF. Written as DNA, the CDR3 is TGTGCCAGCAGCAATTCGCCGGAGACTGGCTACACCTTC.

The CDR3 sequence is CASREYTEAFF. In DNA, the CDR3 is TGTGCCAGCAGGGAGTACACTGAAGCTTTCTTT. This rearrangement joins TRBV4-2 to TRBJ1-1; D remains unclear. The length of the CDR3 is 11 residues. Per the germline V gene, CDR1 is LGHNA and CDR2 is YNFKEQ. The ends were cut back, 6 bases at V and 3 bases at J, with 5 bases in the middle.

A single count supports this clone. The V and J genes are TRBV27 and TRBJ2-1, with D hard to call. Trimming took 6 bases from V and 7 from J, leaving 16 bases between them. The CDR3 is made up of 14 amino acids. Germline loops: CDR1 MNHEY, CDR2 SMNVEV (reference sequence). The CDR3 spells CASSGLGPRNEQFF. In DNA, the CDR3 is TGTGCCAGCAGCGGCCTAGGCCCAAGGAATGAGCAGTTCTTC.

This chain uses TRBV11-2 with TRBJ2-2; 11 bases agree with TRBD2. The CDR3 loop spans 16 amino acids. Losses at the gene ends were 2 bases for V and 6 bases for J; bases not matched to a gene: 5. Germline V gene data show CDR1 as SGHAT and CDR2 as FQNNGV. The DNA of the CDR3 is TGTGCCAGCAGCTTAATAGCGGGAGGGCCGCCCGGGGAGCTGTTTTTT. This codes for CASSLIAGGPPGELFF.

The J gene is TRBJ2-7, the V gene TRBV9, with D possibly TRBD2 on 6 matching bases. Trimming removed 0 bases at V and 2 bases at J, with 9 bases between. This CDR3 is built from 14 residues. Germline CDR1 and CDR2: SGDLS and YYNGEE. CDR3 in DNA: TGTGCCAGCAGCGTAGGCGGGGTGGCCTACGAGCAGTACTTC. It is translated as CASSVGGVAYEQYF.

The chain joins TRBV19 to TRBJ2-7; 7 bases match TRBD1. With V trimmed by 5 bases and J by 3 bases, 7 bases remained unmatched. The length of the CDR3 is 14 residues. Germline V gives CDR1 LNHDA, CDR2 SQIVND (reference sequence). The DNA of the CDR3 is TGTGCCAGTAGTTTTCTAAGGGACAGCTACGAGCAGTACTTC. This encodes CASSFLRDSYEQYF.

The genes are TRBV9 and TRBJ1-2, with 7 bases aligning to TRBD1. Germline V gene lookup returns CDR1 SGDLS and CDR2 YYNGEE. V was pared by 0 bases and J by 0 bases, with 11 bases of the junction left unmatched. The CDR3 contains 18 residues. The CDR3 region has the DNA TGTGCCAGCAGCGTAGTGGAGGGGGCGCCTCGAGCTAACTATGGCTACACCTTC. Translation gives CASSVVEGAPRANYGYTF.

CDR3 sequence reads: CASSLDSGTYNEQFF. DNA for the CDR3: TGTGCCAGCAGCCTGGACTCCGGGACCTACAATGAGCAGTTCTTC. The rearrangement joins TRBV5-4 to TRBJ2-1; tentatively, D is TRBD2 (5 bases). CDR1 is SGHNT and CDR2 is YYREEE in the germline V gene (reference sequence). This CDR3 is built from 15 residues. Trimming took off 4 bases at V and 2 bases at J, with 13 bases between the two ends.

The chain combines TRBV7-2 with TRBJ2-7, with 10 bases fitting TRBD1. This CDR3 contains 15 residues. Germline CDR1 is SGHTA and CDR2 is FQGNSA. V lost 5 bases and J lost 3; bases outside the gene matches: 7. The CDR3 region is CASSRDRGVIYEQYF. The CDR3 coding sequence is TGTGCCAGCAGCAGGGACAGGGGAGTTATCTACGAGCAGTACTTC.

This clone was seen a handful of times. The CDR3 DNA is TGTGCCAGCAGCTTGGAGCAGGAAGAAGACGAGCAGTACTTC. Encoded protein: CASSLEQEEDEQYF. The V gene is TRBV5-5, the J gene TRBJ2-7; D remains unclear. Germline V gives CDR1 SGHKS, CDR2 YYEKEE (reference sequence). Trimming took 0 bases from V and 5 from J, leaving 12 bases between them. This CDR3 has 14 residues. Filled out from reference TRBV5-5 and TRBJ2-7, the complete variable domain reads DAGVTQSPTHLIKTRGQQVTLRCSPISGHKSVSWYQQVLGQGPQFIFQYYEKEERGRGNFPDRFSARQFPNYSSELNVNALLLGDSALYLCASSLEQEEDEQYFGPGTRLTVT.

The chain has TRBV27 and TRBJ1-4; 7 bases fit TRBD1. This CDR3 contains 13 residues. Trimming removed 8 bases from V and 7 bases from J; junction bases left unmatched: 7. Germline CDR1 MNHEY, CDR2 SMNVEV (reference sequence). CDR3: CASGRGGGEKLFF. The DNA for the CDR3 is TGTGCCAGCGGGAGAGGGGGCGGTGAAAAACTGTTTTTT.

The chain employs TRBV28 and TRBJ1-5, with 7 bases identical to TRBD1. Per germline, CDR1 MDHEN and CDR2 SYDVKM. The CDR3 runs 15 residues. V lost 6 bases to trimming and J lost 4 bases; unmatched junction nucleotides: 9. The CDR3 protein is CASRTMGQRNQPQHF. The DNA for the CDR3 is TGTGCCAGCAGAACGATGGGACAGAGAAATCAGCCCCAGCATTTT.